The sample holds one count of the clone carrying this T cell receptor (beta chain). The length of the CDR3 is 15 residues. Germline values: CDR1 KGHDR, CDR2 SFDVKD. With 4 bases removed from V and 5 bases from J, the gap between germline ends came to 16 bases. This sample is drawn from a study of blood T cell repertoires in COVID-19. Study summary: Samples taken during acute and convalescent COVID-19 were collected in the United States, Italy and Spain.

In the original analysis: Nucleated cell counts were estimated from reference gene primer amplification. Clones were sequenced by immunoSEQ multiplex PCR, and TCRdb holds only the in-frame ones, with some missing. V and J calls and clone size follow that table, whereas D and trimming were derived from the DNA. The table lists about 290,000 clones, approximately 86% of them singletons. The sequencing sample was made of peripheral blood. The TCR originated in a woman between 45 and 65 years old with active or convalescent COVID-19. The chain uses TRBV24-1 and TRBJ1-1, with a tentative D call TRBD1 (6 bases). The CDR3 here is CATSEHTGTRTEAFF. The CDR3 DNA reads TGTGCCACCAGTGAGCATACCGGGACACGGACTGAAGCTTTCTTT.